This T cell receptor (beta chain) is from a study of beta chain features in type 1 diabetes (dated by TCRdb to the late 2010s). At the level of the whole study: Patients and healthy donors did not differ in mean age, gender distribution, total cell number or subset yield. A total of about 100 million sorted cells were examined across all samples, and RNA yield correlated strongly with the number of cells per subset. Naive and central memory subsets were obtained from all 30 or so donors, but regulatory and stem cell-like memory subsets were isolated from only 8 patients and 8 healthy donors. The study compared TCRB repertoires of sorted circulating CD4+ T cell subsets between recently diagnosed type 1 diabetes patients and matched healthy donors.

The paper as a whole reports these results and caveats: At VDJ recombination sites, type 1 diabetes patients had fewer insertions and more deleted nucleotides, which implies abnormalities in thymic rearrangement. Shorter templates might be favored by PCR, yet because patient and control samples were amplified and corrected together, any such skew would affect both groups equally. Naive, central memory and regulatory TCRB repertoires appeared more similar among patients than among healthy donors. Only small numbers of individuals were included in the HLA sub-analyses, which left unresolved whether HLA type had any influence on TCRB rearrangement. Because cDNA was sequenced instead of genomic DNA, highly expressing activated cells could be over-represented, though the groups showed no difference in activation or CD3 levels. Type 1 diabetes patients showed a moderate but significant shortening of TCRB CDR3 length in all four CD4+ subsets.

The entire amount of isolated RNA was reverse transcribed using the High Capacity cDNA Reverse Transcription Kit, so the sequenced TCRB transcripts were expressed ones. Naive, central memory and regulatory T cell samples underwent deep immunoSEQ sequencing, averaging around 3.6 million total reads per sample. Sorted cells were lysed in RLT buffer and RNA was extracted with DNase-treated RNeasy Micro or Mini kits, depending on cell number. Each cell subset was processed on its own to prevent cross-contamination, while patient and healthy donor samples were processed together. The immunoSEQ multiplex PCR was used to amplify TCRB sequences from cDNA, generating 87-bp fragments that spanned the CDR3 region. Amplicons were sequenced on the Illumina HiSeq platform. As for the original processing: Synthetic template baselines were used to correct PCR bias computationally, reads within Hamming distance 2 were collapsed together, and singletons that could not be merged were discarded. By aligning reads against IMGT, V, D and J genes, CDR3 length, and insertions or deletions at six rearrangement sites were assigned. Clonotype counts were normalized to sorted cell number within each subset before computing true diversity and Gini coefficients with the tcR R package. The overlap coefficient, calculated on TCRB nucleotide sequences, was used to quantify repertoire sharing. TCRdb re-hosts the immuneACCESS table, in-frame sequences only. Its copies lack some clones; in the studies checked, an unresolved V gene accounts for under half of them, and the cause for the rest is not known. V and J calls and clone size are given by that table; D and trimming were obtained from the DNA. Recorded for this sample are 160,000 or so clones; roughly 9% of them occurred a single time. The biggest ten clones account for under 0.85% of the sample.

Concerning this clone itself: Its antigen remains unidentified. Base qualities are missing; no much larger clone stands one base away.

A single peripheral blood draw of 90 to 150 mL on average was collected from each donor into heparinised tubes. A BD FACSAria II and a panel including CD45RO, CCR7, CD25, CD127, CD95 and CD27 were used to sort naive, central memory, regulatory and stem cell-like memory CD4+ T cells. Purity was above 95% for every sorted population. PBMCs were isolated immediately by Lymphoprep density gradient centrifugation and stained directly without culture. So that batch effects would be minimized, each experiment stained and sorted samples in pairs, pairing one healthy donor with one patient. The CDR3 starts with the cysteine, ends with the phenylalanine, and has 15 residues. Only the CDR3 part of the read is kept: 45 bases, read in frame from the first base. CDR1 and CDR2 were assigned from the germline V gene as SGDLS and YYNGEE. V is shortened by 1 base, J by 0 bases, and the region joining them spans 8 bases.

The chain links TRBV9 with TRBJ1-5, and perhaps TRBD1 as D gene, on 5 matching bases. This clonotype originated in a woman aged 30 to 39 with type 1 diabetes. The specimen was central memory CD4+ T cells from blood. CDR3 reads: CASSVRQNSNQPQHF. The bases are TGTGCCAGCAGCGTAAGACAGAATAGCAATCAGCCCCAGCATTTT.